Shown below are 18 T cell receptor beta chains from a single sample sequenced in a study of blood T cells in healthy people across ages. PCR was performed a second time for roughly 7 to 11 cycles using a sample-barcoded 5' primer and a J-beta primer mix. TCRdb reanalysed the 5' RACE reads using MiXCR and keeps one entry per CDR3 protein. The sample consists of 550,000 to 750,000 distinct CDR3 sequences, approximately 21% of them appearing once. Sequencing input: blood. Receptors were obtained from a man in his sixties or seventies in good health.

The V call is TRBV20-1, the J call TRBJ1-2; 9 bases agree with TRBD1. Germline values: CDR1 DFQATT, CDR2 SNEGSKA (reference sequence). This CDR3 has 15 amino acids. V trimming: 3 bases; J trimming: 2 bases; junction bases outside the gene matches: 7. The CDR3, as DNA: TGCAGTGCTAGTGAAGGACAGGGGCCGAACTATGGCTACACCTTC. It is translated as CSASEGQGPNYGYTF.

This chain connects TRBV28 to TRBJ2-1, with TRBD1 matching over 10 bases. This CDR3 is built from 14 residues. Trimming cost V 6 bases and J 7 bases; bases outside gene matches: 6. Germline CDR1 MDHEN, CDR2 SYDVKM. CDR3 bases: TGTGCCAGCAGAACCAGACAGGGGGCGAATGAGCAGTTCTTC. This codes for CASRTRQGANEQFF. The full variable domain, completed using reference TRBV28 and TRBJ2-1, is DVKVTQSSRYLVKRTGEKVFLECVQDMDHENMFWYRQDPGLGLRLIYFSYDVKMKEKGDIPEGYSVSREKKERFSLILESASTNQTSMYLCASRTRQGANEQFFGPGTRLTVL.

This clonotype was picked up many times. This sequence joins TRBV28 and TRBJ2-7, with a weak D call TRBD1 (7 bases). Germline V gene lookup returns CDR1 MDHEN and CDR2 SYDVKM. Between the trimmed V and J ends, which lost 6 bases and 2 bases, there was a span of 14 bases. The CDR3 sequence is 14 residues long. DNA of the CDR3: TGTGCCAGCAGGGCGGGACAGATCACCTACGAGCAGTACTTC. This codes for CASRAGQITYEQYF.

This clonotype was seen only a few times. The chain couples TRBV20-1 to TRBJ2-2; D is tentatively TRBD1 or TRBD2 (5 bases each). V was cut by 2 bases and J by 3 bases, with 10 bases left in between. The CDR3 is 14 amino acids. Germline CDR1 and CDR2: DFQATT and SNEGSKA (reference sequence). CDR3 protein: CSARTGHDTGELFF. Here the CDR3 DNA reads TGCAGTGCTAGAACGGGGCATGACACCGGGGAGCTGTTTTTT.

The chain is built from TRBV4-1 and TRBJ2-1; no clear D. The CDR3 is made up of 14 amino acids. The V end lost 0 bases, the J end lost 3 bases, and 6 bases lay between the germline ends. Germline V gives CDR1 MGHRA, CDR2 YSYEKL. As DNA, the CDR3 is TGCGCCAGCAGCCAAGATCCCATCTACAATGAGCAGTTCTTC. This translates into CASSQDPIYNEQFF.

In its sample, this clonotype was seen a few times. The chain has TRBV10-3 and TRBJ2-5; 8 bases fit TRBD1. Germline loops: CDR1 ENHRY, CDR2 SYGVKD. With 11 bases clipped from V and 3 bases from J, the junction kept 5 bases outside the gene matches. The CDR3 has 12 residues. The CDR3 bases are TGTGCCGCGGCGGGACAGGAAGAGACCCAGTACTTC. This codes for CAAAGQEETQYF.

The chain is built from TRBV3-1 and TRBJ1-1, with no clear D. V lost 4 bases to trimming and J lost 2 bases, with 8 bases between them. The CDR3 sequence is 13 residues long. Germline CDR1 and CDR2: LGHDT and YNNKEL (reference sequence). CDR3 amino acids: CASSPPSNTEAFF. CDR3 nucleotide sequence: TGTGCCAGCAGCCCCCCGTCAAACACTGAAGCTTTCTTT.

Ten or more counts support this clonotype. V is TRBV6-6 and J is TRBJ1-4, with D possibly being TRBD1 (6 bases). Trimming removed 5 bases from V and 7 bases from J, with 14 bases in between. Germline V CDR1 and CDR2: MNHNY, SVGAGI (reference sequence). CDR3 length equals 14 residues. CDR3 in DNA: TGTGCCAGCAGTACGACAGGAGAGGGTGAAAAACTGTTTTTT. Protein sequence: CASSTTGEGEKLFF.

The chain links TRBV25-1 to TRBJ1-1; D not certain. Germline V CDR1 and CDR2: MGHDK, SYGVNS. V lost 6 bases to trimming and J lost 8 bases, with 13 bases between them. The CDR3 runs 12 residues. The CDR3 DNA is TGTGCCAGCAGAGACTCCGCCCGGGAAGCTTTCTTT. Translated: CASRDSAREAFF.

V usage is TRBV20-1 and J usage is TRBJ2-5; the match to TRBD2 covers 8 bases. Trimming at V came to 1 base and at J to 2 bases, leaving 3 bases not matched to a gene. This CDR3 region has 14 residues. Looked up from germline, CDR1 is DFQATT and CDR2 is SNEGSKA (reference sequence). As DNA, the CDR3 is TGCAGTGCTAGAGCACTAGCGGAACAAGAGACCCAGTACTTC. It is translated as CSARALAEQETQYF.

This clonotype was counted between two and nine times. This sequence joins TRBV4-1 and TRBJ2-5, with D possibly called TRBD1 or TRBD2 (6 bases each). The CDR3 extends over 16 amino acids. The V and J ends lost 0 bases and 4 bases respectively, with 15 bases between them. CDR1 and CDR2 from the germline V gene are MGHRA and YSYEKL. The CDR3 loop reads CASSQESGGWVETQYF. As DNA, the CDR3 is TGCGCCAGCAGCCAAGAATCCGGGGGCTGGGTAGAGACCCAGTACTTC.

This sequence joins TRBV4-2 and TRBJ1-5; D is unclear. Between the trimmed V and J ends, which lost 1 base and 3 bases, there was a span of 13 bases. Germline V gene sequence: CDR1 LGHNA, CDR2 YNFKEQ. The CDR3 has 16 residues. The CDR3 DNA reads TGTGCCAGCAGCCAAGGGACGGTGGAGGTCAATCAGCCCCAGCATTTT. Translating it yields CASSQGTVEVNQPQHF.

The chain recombines TRBV5-1 with TRBJ2-5; 14 nucleotides line up with TRBD2. The DNA end lines up better with TRBJ2-7; the J call may be wrong. This CDR3 is built from 15 residues. Germline CDR1 and CDR2: SGHRS and YFSETQ. The CDR3 sequence: CASSLGTSGSHEQYF. The CDR3 DNA reads as TGCGCCAGCAGCCTAGGGACTAGCGGGAGTCACGAGCAGTACTTC.

This chain connects TRBV20-1 to TRBJ2-5, with D possibly TRBD2 on 5 matching bases. The DNA end lines up better with TRBJ2-7; the J call may be wrong. The length of the CDR3 is 12 residues. In germline, CDR1 is DFQATT, CDR2 SNEGSKA (reference sequence). The CDR3 region is CSGIREGYEQYF. CDR3 bases: TGCAGTGGGATCCGGGAAGGGTACGAGCAGTACTTC.

There are a few counts of this clonotype. V is TRBV6-5 and J is TRBJ2-6; tentative D call: TRBD1 (5 bases). V shed 8 bases and J shed 0 bases, with 11 bases lying between them. Germline V gives CDR1 MNHEY, CDR2 SVGAGI. This CDR3 is built from 15 residues. CDR3 protein: CASSGHSSGANVLTF. Here the CDR3 DNA reads TGTGCCAGCTCCGGACATAGCTCTGGGGCCAACGTCCTGACTTTC.

This clonotype was counted many times. The chain recombines TRBV29-1 with TRBJ2-1; D may be TRBD1 or TRBD2 (5 bases each). CDR1 is SQVTM, CDR2 ANQGSEA, per germline. Trimming stripped 7 bases from V and 0 bases from J, with 7 bases between. The CDR3 is 12 residues long. The CDR3 region has the DNA TGCAGCGCCGGGGCCTCCTACAATGAGCAGTTCTTC. Its protein product is CSAGASYNEQFF.

The chain employs TRBV12-3 or TRBV12-4 and TRBJ2-3; D unclear. The CDR3 consists of 14 residues. With 6 bases removed from V and 6 bases from J, the gap between germline ends came to 16 bases. CDR3 protein: CASSPTVGPDTQYF. Written as DNA, the CDR3 is TGTGCCAGCAGCCCGACGGTCGGCCCGGATACGCAGTATTTT.

This chain links TRBV29-1 with TRBJ2-3; 8 nucleotides align to TRBD2. The germline V gene encodes CDR1 SQVTM and CDR2 ANQGSEA. The CDR3 spans 14 residues. The V and J ends lost 4 bases and 2 bases, in that order; junction bases with no gene match: 5. CDR3 sequence reads: CSVVLAGNTDTQYF. In DNA, the CDR3 is TGCAGCGTTGTTTTAGCGGGGAACACAGATACGCAGTATTTT.